Sequencing of this TCR beta chain was carried out in a study of T cell changes during pregnancy in multiple sclerosis. TCRdb keeps only in-frame clones here, not all; method: immunoSEQ multiplex PCR. This table has tens of thousands of clones, less than 95% appearing once. The CDR3 is 13 amino acids. From germline, CDR1 is MNHEY and CDR2 SVGAGI. The sequence came from a female donor in good health, enrolled as a control in a pregnancy study. Sequenced material: peripheral blood, taken in the first trimester of pregnancy. The rearrangement joins TRBV6-5 to TRBJ2-5; D unresolved. The better agreement between TRBJ2-7 and the DNA end casts doubt on the J call. DNA for the CDR3: TGTGCCAGCAGTTACTACGGATACTACGAGCAGTACTTC. Its translation is CASSYYGYYEQYF.